This is a list of T cell receptor beta chains from one sample in a study of cytomegalovirus exposure and HLA in healthy donors. Sequencing used immunoSEQ multiplex PCR; TCRdb keeps in-frame clones, though not all of them. The sample has 200,000 or so clones; 75% to 85% are singletons. The sequenced sample was PBMCs. Source of these receptors: a woman aged 45-60 years in good health and CMV-seropositive. Both conserved end residues are trimmed from each CDR3. Fields, in order: V gene, J gene, D gene, CDR3 protein. A D gene is named only where the DNA matches it firmly.

TRBV7-9,TRBJ2-5,.,ASSLGQGQQETQY
TRBV5-4,TRBJ1-4,.,ASSPNPGGANEKLF
TRBV19,TRBJ1-2,.,ASSIQRGGLSYGYT
TRBV7-8,TRBJ1-1,TRBD1,ASRIQGGNTEAF
TRBV6-5,TRBJ1-1,.,ASSYSPGLATEAF
TRBV7-9,TRBJ1-2,.,ASSPQGYGYT
TRBV5-1,TRBJ1-2,TRBD1,ASRPGQGVPGYT
TRBV7-8,TRBJ1-3,.,ATGEGTAGNTIY
TRBV19,TRBJ1-5,.,ASSYSRNQPQH
TRBV27,TRBJ1-1,.,ASSLQGFREAF
TRBV5-6,TRBJ2-3,TRBD1,ASSLAQGAISTDTQY
TRBV30,TRBJ2-1,.,AWGQGGDNEQF
TRBV19,TRBJ2-3,.,ASSINRAYTDTQY
TRBV25-1,TRBJ2-1,.,ASSILDTTINEQF
TRBV2,TRBJ1-2,.,ASSEQANYGYT
TRBV28,TRBJ2-5,TRBD2,ASSLWVLAGGLETQY
TRBV21-1,TRBJ1-6,.,ASSKAVRGFISYNSPLH
TRBV7-9,TRBJ2-3,TRBD1,ASSLGGRGTGGADTQY
TRBV11-3,TRBJ2-3,.,ASSLDSGDTQY
TRBV27,TRBJ1-2,TRBD1,ASSSNIQGAYIAGYT
TRBV10-3,TRBJ2-5,TRBD2,AISERGGGIQETQY
TRBV7-8,TRBJ1-6,TRBD1,ASSLATGDNSPLH
TRBV11-2,TRBJ2-1,.,ASSRSTAPPGREQF
TRBV5-1,TRBJ1-6,TRBD1,ASSAGTGRESPLH
TRBV5-4,TRBJ2-7,TRBD2,ASSLMTSGGGPGEQY
TRBV6-5,TRBJ2-1,TRBD2,ASSTGTSYEQF
TRBV5-5,TRBJ2-1,.,ASSSRGDSTYNEQF
TRBV6-5,TRBJ1-5,.,ASTQSGRFDQPQH
TRBV9,TRBJ2-1,TRBD2,ASNRGGSGGYNEQF